This T cell receptor (beta chain) was observed in a study of Tregs in tolerant kidney transplant recipients. This CDR3 spans 11 amino acids. V was trimmed by 5 bases and J by 7 bases, leaving 7 bases between them. In germline, CDR1 is SGHDN, CDR2 FVKESK. The table came from immunoSEQ multiplex PCR; TCRdb's copy has only in-frame clones and leaves some out. The sample records about 73,000 clones, more than 85% being singletons. The chain links TRBV14 to TRBJ2-3; D unclear. This TCR came from a human donor who received a combined kidney and bone marrow transplant. The input for sequencing was Tregs from blood, taken before the transplant. This CDR3 is CASSAHYTQYF. The CDR3 DNA follows: TGTGCCAGCAGCGCGCACTATACGCAGTATTTT.